Listed below are T cell receptor beta chains from one sample, sequenced in a study of CD8 T cells in ankylosing spondylitis. TCRdb re-analysed the 5' RACE reads in MiXCR, keeping a single row per CDR3 protein. The repertoire holds roughly 38,000 distinct CDR3 sequences, with 10% as singletons. Sequencing was done on a sample of blood, either unsorted or a sorted T cell fraction (not recorded which). The receptors come from a male donor with ankylosing spondylitis or in good health (not recorded which). Each CDR3 is given with its conserved first and last residue. D genes are given only for firm matches. For some rows the clone size is stated as once, few or many, or as a class when expanded; others skip it.

d_call,v_call,clone_size,j_call,cdr3_nt,cdr3_aa
TRBD1,TRBV24-1,many,TRBJ1-2,TGTGCCACCAGTGATACGGGACAGCCCTATGGCTACACCTTC,CATSDTGQPYGYTF
TRBD2,TRBV15,many,TRBJ2-1,TGTGCCACCAGCAGAGGGGGACTAGCGGGAGTTGAGCAGTTCTTC,CATSRGGLAGVEQFF
NA,TRBV20-1,many,TRBJ2-7,TGCAGTGCTAGGGGGGATGTTGGTCAGGGCTACGAGCAGTACTTC,CSARGDVGQGYEQYF
NA,TRBV5-1,many,TRBJ1-6,TGCGCCAGCAGCTTGGACAGCATGTCACCCCTCCACTTT,CASSLDSMSPLHF
TRBD2,TRBV12-3/TRBV12-4,many,TRBJ2-7,TGTGCCAGCTCCTGGAGCGGGAGGGGCTCCTACGAGCAGTACTTC,CASSWSGRGSYEQYF
TRBD1,TRBV20-1,NA,TRBJ1-1,TGCAGTGCTTCAGGGGGCACTGAAGCTTTCTTT,CSASGGTEAFF
NA,TRBV5-6,many,TRBJ2-5,TGTGCCGTCGGGTGGGATAACCAAGAGACCCAGTACTTC,CAVGWDNQETQYF
TRBD1,TRBV5-6,many,TRBJ2-5,TGTGCCAGCAGCTTGGAGATAGGTGACAGGGGAGGTGAGACCCAGTACTTC,CASSLEIGDRGGETQYF
TRBD1,TRBV4-2,NA,TRBJ1-6,TGTGCCAGCAGCCAAGATTCCGACAGGGAGGGACCCCTCCACTTT,CASSQDSDREGPLHF
NA,TRBV4-2,many,TRBJ2-2,TGTGCCAGCAGCCAAGATACGGCGGCCACCGGGGAGCTGTTTTTT,CASSQDTAATGELFF
TRBD1,TRBV7-7,many,TRBJ2-2,TGTGCTAGCAGCCCGCAGACAGGGGACACCGGGGAGCTGTTTTTT,CASSPQTGDTGELFF
TRBD2,TRBV6-1,many,TRBJ2-7,TGTGCCAGCAGTCGTATAAAGCGGGGGTCCTACGAGCAGTACTTC,CASSRIKRGSYEQYF
TRBD2,TRBV5-1,many,TRBJ2-1,TGCGCCAGCAGCTCTCGTGCCCGTAGCGGGAGGGTCGGGAATGAGCAGTTCTTC,CASSSRARSGRVGNEQFF
NA,TRBV5-1,many,TRBJ2-1,TGCGCCAGCAGCTTGGTGGCGGGTGAGCAGTTCTTC,CASSLVAGEQFF
NA,TRBV19,many,TRBJ2-7,TGTGCCAGTAGTCTGACACGGACAGCCGGGGGCGAGCAGTACTTC,CASSLTRTAGGEQYF
NA,TRBV10-3,many,TRBJ1-2,TGTGCCATCAGTGAGTCACTACCCGGGGACTATGGCTACACCTTC,CAISESLPGDYGYTF
NA,TRBV5-6,many,TRBJ2-3,TGTGCCAGCAGCTCCAGGGACTTCAACACAGATACGCAGTATTTT,CASSSRDFNTDTQYF
TRBD1,TRBV5-4,NA,TRBJ2-4,TGTGCCAGCAGCCCGGGACAGATGGGATACATTCAGTACTTC,CASSPGQMGYIQYF
TRBD1,TRBV7-9,NA,TRBJ2-7,TGTGCCAGCAGCTTAAACACAGGGGTGAGAGAGCAGTACTTC,CASSLNTGVREQYF
NA,TRBV9,many,TRBJ2-5,TGTGCCAGCAGCGTAGCCTCACAAGAGACCCAGTACTTC,CASSVASQETQYF
NA,TRBV10-2,many,TRBJ2-4,TGCGCCAGCAGTGATTTAGGGGCCAAAAACATTCAGTACTTC,CASSDLGAKNIQYF
TRBD2,TRBV5-1,many,TRBJ2-7,TGCGCCAGCAGCGCAGCGGGAACCACCTACGAGCAGTACTTC,CASSAAGTTYEQYF
NA,TRBV5-6,few,TRBJ1-1,TGTGCCAGCAGCTTGGTAGTGCAGGGAGCCACTGAAGCTTTCTTT,CASSLVVQGATEAFF